This T cell receptor beta chain derives from a study of T-cell memory formation after mild COVID-19. TCR alpha and TCR beta cDNA libraries carrying sample barcodes and UMIs came from 5'RACE with constant-segment primers. TCRdb reanalysed the 5' RACE reads using MiXCR and keeps one entry per CDR3 protein. The sample consists of almost 550,000 distinct CDR3 sequences, around 20% of them appearing once. Germline values: CDR1 LGHNA, CDR2 YNFKEQ. The CDR3 runs 16 residues. V gave up 4 bases and J gave up 8 bases; unmatched junction bases: 12. The V gene is TRBV4-2, the J gene TRBJ2-1; the match to TRBD1 covers 9 bases. The sequence derives from an adult woman who had mild COVID-19 (a few samples of this study predate the infection). Cell type and time point are not known. The sequenced material came from PBMCs or a T cell subset sorted from them (not recorded which). The CDR3 protein is CASSPYRDRATDEQFF. CDR3 in DNA: TGTGCCAGCAGCCCATACCGGGACAGGGCCACTGATGAGCAGTTCTTC.